These 23 T cell receptor beta chains were sequenced from one sample in a study of CD8 T cell repertoires and HIV-1 epitope variants. Some clones are missing from TCRdb's copy, which holds only in-frame ones; the method was immunoSEQ multiplex PCR. Found here are about 2,600 clones, around 66% of them singletons; the top ten hold 43%. What these receptors recognize is not known. Specimen: cultured CD8+ T cells derived from PBMCs. Receptor source: a male donor with HIV.

The V call is TRBV10-1, the J call TRBJ2-7; weak D call: TRBD2 (6 bases). CDR1 is WNHNN and CDR2 is SYGVQD in the germline V gene (reference sequence). Deletions cut 8 bases from V and 2 bases from J, with 16 bases between. CDR3 length equals 14 residues. CDR3 DNA: TGCGCCAGCCCCCCGGGGGTCTGGCCCTACGAGCAGTACTTC. Encoded protein: CASPPGVWPYEQYF.

This clone was counted only a few times. The rearrangement joins TRBV7-8 to TRBJ2-3; D uncertain. Trimming took 0 bases from V and 5 from J, leaving 9 bases between them. The CDR3 has 14 residues. Germline V gene data show CDR1 as SGHVS and CDR2 as FQNEAQ. The CDR3 DNA is TGTGCCAGCAGCTTAGCGAGCGTTGGAGATACGCAGTATTTT. Translation: CASSLASVGDTQYF.

The V and J genes are TRBV27 and TRBJ1-2; 7 nucleotides agree with TRBD1. CDR1 is MNHEY, CDR2 SMNVEV, per germline (reference sequence). V trimming: 5 bases; J trimming: 8 bases; junction bases outside the gene matches: 8. This CDR3 region has 13 residues. CDR3 protein: CASSRRYRGGYTF. The CDR3 DNA is TGTGCCAGCAGTCGTCGTTACAGGGGCGGCTACACCTTC.

The chain recombines TRBV5-6 with TRBJ1-1; D gene uncertain. The CDR3 covers 12 residues. Between the trimmed V and J ends, which lost 4 bases and 1 base, there was a span of 5 bases. Germline CDR1 is SGHDT and CDR2 is YYEEEE. In nucleotides, the CDR3 is TGTGCCAGCAGCCCTGGGAACACTGAAGCTTTCTTT. Encoded protein: CASSPGNTEAFF.

The rearrangement links TRBV15 to TRBJ2-5; no reliable D call. The CDR3 sequence is 12 residues long. The V end was cut by 1 base, the J end by 5 bases, with 5 bases between. Germline lookup yields CDR1 LNHNV and CDR2 YYDKDF (reference sequence). The CDR3 bases are TGTGCCACCAGCAGAGTCGGGGAGACCCAGTACTTC. As protein: CATSRVGETQYF.

In DNA form, the CDR3 reads TGCGCCAGCAGCCAAGACCAGAACACAGATACGCAGTATTTT. This codes for CASSQDQNTDTQYF. The V and J genes are TRBV4-1 and TRBJ2-3; the D is unclear. V lost 0 bases, J lost 2 bases, and 6 bases lay in between. Germline CDR1 MGHRA, CDR2 YSYEKL. CDR3 size: 14 residues.

This clone was observed a handful of times. The V and J genes are TRBV2 and TRBJ2-7, with a possible D match to TRBD1 (6 bases). V lost 6 bases and J 5 bases, leaving 14 bases between the germline ends. From germline, CDR1 is SNHLY and CDR2 FYNNEI. CDR3 size: 13 residues. The CDR3 is CASRGTPYNEQYF. For the CDR3, the DNA is TGTGCCAGCAGAGGGACACCCTATAACGAGCAGTACTTC.

This sequence joins TRBV18 and TRBJ1-2; D is possibly TRBD1 (6 bases). Trimming pared 2 bases from V and 4 bases from J, leaving 14 bases between. The CDR3 has 15 amino acids. Germline CDR1 reads KGHSH; CDR2 reads LQKENI. The CDR3 DNA follows: TGTGCCAGCTCACCAAATTCAGGGGAGGGCTATGGCTACACCTTC. It encodes CASSPNSGEGYGYTF.

This clone was seen a handful of times. This chain uses TRBV2 with TRBJ1-5, with D possibly matching TRBD1 (6 bases). The V gene's germline CDR1 is SNHLY and CDR2 FYNNEI. Trimming shortened V by 9 bases and J by 4 bases, and 19 bases separated the two germline ends. This CDR3 comprises 15 residues. CDR3 in amino acids: CASGIPDRLNQPQHF. CDR3 in DNA: TGTGCCAGTGGTATTCCCGACAGGTTAAATCAGCCCCAGCATTTT.

The chain carries TRBV5-1 and TRBJ2-7; D is ambiguous. This CDR3 comprises 14 residues. Germline-derived CDR1 and CDR2 are SGHRS and YFSETQ. Trimming removed 4 bases at V and 0 bases at J, with 11 bases between. CDR3 protein: CASSLSWGSYEQYF. The DNA of the CDR3 is TGCGCCAGCAGCCTGTCGTGGGGCTCCTACGAGCAGTACTTC. Full variable domain (rest looked up from reference TRBV5-1 and TRBJ2-7): KAGVTQTPRYLIKTRGQQVTLSCSPISGHRSVSWYQQTPGQGLQFLFEYFSETQRNKGNFPGRFSGRQFSNSRSEMNVSTLELGDSALYLCASSLSWGSYEQYFGPGTRLTVT.

The chain combines TRBV6-5 with TRBJ2-3; no reliable D call. V lost 5 bases to trimming and J lost 2 bases, with 5 bases between them. The germline V gene encodes CDR1 MNHEY and CDR2 SVGAGI. The CDR3 runs to 12 residues. The CDR3 region is CASSGDTDTQYF. Written as DNA, the CDR3 is TGTGCCAGCAGTGGAGACACAGATACGCAGTATTTT.

This sequence joins TRBV7-3 and TRBJ1-5; no clear D gene. The CDR3 has 16 residues. V dropped 1 base and J dropped 2 bases, with 12 bases sitting between them. Germline V lookup: CDR1 SGHTA, CDR2 FQGTGA. CDR3: CASSLNGGLRNQPQHF. DNA for the CDR3: TGTGCCAGCAGCTTAAATGGAGGGTTGCGCAATCAGCCCCAGCATTTT.

The J gene is TRBJ2-5, the V gene TRBV2; the D gene is possibly TRBD2 (6 bases). CDR3 length: 15 amino acids. V lost 7 bases to trimming and J lost 5 bases, with 20 bases between them. The V gene's germline CDR1 is SNHLY and CDR2 FYNNEI. The CDR3 DNA sequence: TGTGCCAGCACGCCGACTGGAGGGGTCGGCGAGACCCAGTACTTC. Its protein is CASTPTGGVGETQYF.

The rearrangement links TRBV2 to TRBJ2-5, with D possibly matching TRBD1 (5 bases). V was pared by 4 bases and J by 3 bases, with 12 bases between. CDR1 is SNHLY and CDR2 is FYNNEI in the germline V gene. This CDR3 has 14 amino acids. The CDR3 loop reads CASSGNGREETQYF. CDR3 DNA sequence: TGTGCCAGCAGTGGGAATGGCAGGGAAGAGACCCAGTACTTC.

This clone was seen a few times. The CDR3 spells CASSPGTGVSQYF. The CDR3 DNA follows: TGTGCCAGTAGTCCCGGGACAGGGGTTTCCCAGTACTTC. The chain links TRBV19 to TRBJ2-5; 10 positions agree with TRBD1. The CDR3 length is 13 residues. Per the germline V gene, CDR1 is LNHDA and CDR2 is SQIVND (reference sequence). Trimming cost V 5 bases and J 9 bases; bases outside gene matches: 6.

The chain couples TRBV10-1 to TRBJ2-7, with 7 bases matching TRBD2. Looked up from germline, CDR1 is WNHNN and CDR2 is SYGVQD (reference sequence). Trimming cost V 4 bases and J 4 bases; bases outside gene matches: 4. This CDR3 contains 13 residues. For the CDR3, the DNA is TGCGCCAGCAGTGGGGACTATTTTTACGAGCAGTACTTC. This encodes CASSGDYFYEQYF.

The rearrangement links TRBV13 to TRBJ2-7; D tentatively reads TRBD1 or TRBD2 (5 bases each). Trimming took 0 bases from V and 4 from J, leaving 10 bases between them. CDR3 length: 14 amino acids. The V gene's germline CDR1 is PRHDT and CDR2 FYEKMQ (reference sequence). DNA for the CDR3: TGTGCCAGCAGCTTAGGGGGGGATACTTACGAGCAGTACTTC. Its translation is CASSLGGDTYEQYF.

V usage is TRBV11-2 and J usage is TRBJ2-7, with TRBD1 matching 8 bases. CDR1 SGHAT and CDR2 FQNNGV come from the germline V gene. Germline trimming cut 5 bases from V and 0 bases from J; bases unmatched to any gene: 3. The CDR3 totals 14 residues. CDR3 residues: CASSPGTGSYEQYF. CDR3 nucleotide sequence: TGTGCCAGCAGCCCTGGGACAGGCTCCTACGAGCAGTACTTC.

This clone was seen a handful of times. The V call is TRBV13, the J call TRBJ2-7; D not resolved. Germline V gene sequence: CDR1 PRHDT, CDR2 FYEKMQ (reference sequence). This CDR3 is 11 amino acids long. The V and J ends lost 5 bases and 7 bases respectively, with 9 bases between them. Here the CDR3 reads CASSLNLEQYF. Here the CDR3 DNA reads TGTGCCAGCAGCCTGAACCTAGAGCAGTACTTC.

The CDR3 region is CASSLWGDYGYTF. The CDR3 nucleotides read TGTGCCAGCAGCTTGTGGGGGGACTATGGCTACACCTTC. V is TRBV5-6 and J is TRBJ1-2, with D maybe TRBD1 (5 bases). The germline CDR1 and CDR2 sequences are SGHDT and YYEEEE. There are 13 residues in the CDR3. V was trimmed by 1 base and J by 3 bases, leaving 7 bases between them.

V usage is TRBV13 and J usage is TRBJ1-2, with 7 bases matching TRBD1. Trimming removed 1 base from V and 4 bases from J; junction bases left unmatched: 3. The CDR3 is 14 residues long. The germline CDR1 and CDR2 sequences are PRHDT and FYEKMQ (reference sequence). Here the CDR3 reads CASSLAGGVYGYTF. CDR3 bases: TGTGCCAGCAGCTTAGCAGGGGGGGTCTATGGCTACACCTTC.

This clone was seen only a few times. The V gene is TRBV9, the J gene TRBJ2-7; tentatively, D is TRBD1 (7 bases). CDR1 and CDR2 (germline): SGDLS, YYNGEE. Trimming removed 2 bases from V and 5 bases from J, with 14 bases in between. The CDR3 spans 14 residues. The CDR3 is CASSVSGGMDEQYF. The CDR3 DNA is TGTGCCAGCAGCGTGTCAGGGGGGATGGACGAGCAGTACTTC.

This clone showed up just a few times. This chain links TRBV11-2 with TRBJ1-3; TRBD1 might be the D (5 bases). V lost 3 bases and J lost 0, with 15 bases in between. The CDR3 totals 17 residues. Germline V gene sequence: CDR1 SGHAT, CDR2 FQNNGV. The CDR3 DNA is TGTGCCAGCAGCTTCCCCTCGCAGGGTAACTCTGGAAACACCATATATTTT. Residues: CASSFPSQGNSGNTIYF.